The T cell receptor (beta chain) described here comes from a study of T cells in Graves' hyperthyroidism and ophthalmopathy. CDR3 length: 15 amino acids. Germline CDR1 is MGHDK and CDR2 is SYGVNS. Between the trimmed V and J ends, which lost 6 bases and 2 bases, there was a span of 14 bases. The study enrolled patients aged 18 to 65 with newly diagnosed hyperthyroidism of under 2 months' duration. The TCR beta CDR3 regions underwent amplification using RNA transcripts as the source. Primed by the HTBI set, a first-round RT-PCR was run on the TCR CDR3. TCRdb reprocessed the multiplex PCR reads via MiXCR and lists one record per CDR3 protein. The table has 600,000 or so distinct CDR3 sequences, around 42% seen once.

The J gene is TRBJ1-5, the V gene TRBV25-1; tentatively, D is TRBD1 (5 bases). The sequenced sample was peripheral blood or thyroid tissue (not recorded which). This clonotype was obtained from a woman between 18 and 29 years old with Graves' hyperthyroidism. CDR3 DNA sequence: TGTGCCAGCAGCAACACAGGTGCCGGCAATCAGCCCCAGCATTTT. Protein product: CASSNTGAGNQPQHF.